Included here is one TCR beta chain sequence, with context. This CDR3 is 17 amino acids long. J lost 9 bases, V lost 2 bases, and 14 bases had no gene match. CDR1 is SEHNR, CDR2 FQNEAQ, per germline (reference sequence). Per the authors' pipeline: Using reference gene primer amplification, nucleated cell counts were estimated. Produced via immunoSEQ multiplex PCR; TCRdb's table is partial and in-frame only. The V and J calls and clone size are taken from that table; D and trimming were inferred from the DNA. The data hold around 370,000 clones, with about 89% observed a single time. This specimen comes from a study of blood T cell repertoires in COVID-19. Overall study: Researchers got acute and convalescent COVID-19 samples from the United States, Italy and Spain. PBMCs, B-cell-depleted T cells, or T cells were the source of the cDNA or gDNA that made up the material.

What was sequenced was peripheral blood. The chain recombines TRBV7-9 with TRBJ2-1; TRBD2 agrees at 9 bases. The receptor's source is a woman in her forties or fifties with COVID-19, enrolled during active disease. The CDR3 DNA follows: TGTGCCAGCAGCTTATTCATAGCGGGAGCTCCTTCGGGTGAGCAGTTCTTC. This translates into CASSLFIAGAPSGEQFF. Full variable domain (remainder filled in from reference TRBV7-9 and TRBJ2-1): DTGVSQNPRHKITKRGQNVTFRCDPISEHNRLYWYRQTLGQGPEFLTYFQNEAQLEKSRLLSDRFSAERPKGSFSTLEIQRTEQGDSAMYLCASSLFIAGAPSGEQFFGPGTRLTVL.